What follows is one T cell receptor (beta chain) and its context. Germline V gene lookup returns CDR1 LNHDA and CDR2 SQIVND (reference sequence). Trimming removed 3 bases from V and 0 bases from J, with 14 bases in between. The CDR3 covers 17 residues. The TCR beta library used iRepertoire HTBI primers with Arm-PCR amplification of CDR3. One entry per CDR3 protein results from TCRdb running MiXCR on the multiplex PCR reads. The sample lists about 220,000 distinct CDR3 sequences; roughly 19% were seen once. The data are from a study of regulatory T cells in long-lasting Graves disease. Time point here: newly diagnosed GD, antithyroid drugs for less than 3 months. The TCR library was prepared using RNA isolated from PBMCs. The same sample was also used in a study of T cells in Graves' hyperthyroidism and ophthalmopathy.

The chain links TRBV19 to TRBJ1-4; tentative D call: TRBD1 (5 bases). The TCR was taken from a woman under 40 with Graves disease. Here the sequenced sample was peripheral blood mononuclear cells (PBMCs), taken at new diagnosis, from a patient treated with antithyroid drugs. The CDR3 nucleotides read TGTGCCAGTAGTATCTCCGGGACCCTTTCAACTAATGAAAAACTGTTTTTT. This sequence encodes CASSISGTLSTNEKLFF.